This T cell receptor beta chain was identified during a study of blood T cell repertoires in COVID-19. On the study more broadly: The cDNA or gDNA used as material had been derived from T cells, B-cell-depleted T cells, or PBMCs.

J gave up 5 bases and V 6 bases, and 8 bases lay outside the gene matches. This CDR3 is 15 amino acids long. Germline V gene data show CDR1 as LNHDA and CDR2 as SQIVND (reference sequence). Sequencing used immunoSEQ multiplex PCR; TCRdb keeps in-frame clones, though not all of them. The sample shows 390,000 or so clones, about 83% of them seen only once. This clone is a singleton in its sample. Participants were aged roughly 18 to 89 years from some 24 US areas. Participants' reported clinical history set cohort assignment. The TCR comes from a woman aged 50 to 65 who had recovered from COVID-19. Material: PBMCs or T cells enriched from blood (not recorded which). The V and J genes are TRBV19 and TRBJ2-2, with 8 nucleotides matching TRBD2. CDR3 coding DNA: TGTGCCAGTAGCTCGGGGGGGTTTTTGACCGGGGAGCTGTTTTTT. Encoded protein: CASSSGGFLTGELFF.